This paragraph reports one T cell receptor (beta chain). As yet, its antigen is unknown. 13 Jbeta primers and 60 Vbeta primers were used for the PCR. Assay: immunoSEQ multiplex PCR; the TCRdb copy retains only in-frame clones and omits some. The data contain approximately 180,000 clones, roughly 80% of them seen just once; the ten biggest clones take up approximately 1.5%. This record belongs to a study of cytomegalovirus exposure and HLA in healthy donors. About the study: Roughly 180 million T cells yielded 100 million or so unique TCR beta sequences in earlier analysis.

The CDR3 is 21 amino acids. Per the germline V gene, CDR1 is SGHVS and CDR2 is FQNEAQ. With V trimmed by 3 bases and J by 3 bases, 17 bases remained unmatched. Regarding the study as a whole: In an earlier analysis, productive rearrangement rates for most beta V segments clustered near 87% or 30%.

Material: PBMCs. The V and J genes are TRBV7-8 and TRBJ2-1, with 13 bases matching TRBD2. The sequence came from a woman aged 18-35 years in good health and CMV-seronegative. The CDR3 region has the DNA TGTGCCAGCAGCTTCAGCAGACTAGCGGGAGGCCCTGCCGGTAGCTACAATGAGCAGTTCTTC. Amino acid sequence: CASSFSRLAGGPAGSYNEQFF.